The source of this T cell receptor beta chain is a study of blood T cell repertoires in COVID-19 (dated by TCRdb to the early 2020s). Regarding the study in general: Samples covering the acute and convalescent phases of COVID-19 were provided by collaborators in the United States, Italy and Spain. The prospective study material was composed of cDNA or gDNA derived from T cells, B-cell-depleted T cells, or PBMCs. Subjects who had been exposed to COVID-19, were actively infected with it, or had recovered from it provided the deeply sampled blood TCRbeta repertoires that made up the dataset. The repertoires were released in a freely available public database meant as a resource for research on the immune response to SARS-CoV-2. Samples came from the ongoing ImmuneRACE study (first 160 participants) plus 1,254 subjects from 6 global collaborators. The sample metadata nearly always contained a de-identified subject ID, COVID-19 status, age in years and sex. Where available, HLA class I and class II types were taken from metadata supplied by the sample provider and were not determined by assay-based typing.

Paper-wide results and their limitations: Clinical and demographic metadata were provided uncurated, with the amount varying by source and participant.

TCRbeta CDR3 regions were amplified from genomic DNA using the immunoSEQ Assay, a bias-controlled multiplex PCR. The study's processing was this. Within the assay, amplification of reference gene primers was used to estimate how many nucleated cells each sample contained. To quantify the absolute abundance of each unique TCRbeta CDR3 rearrangement, sequence reads were collapsed and filtered. Productive Simpson clonality was computed per sample as the square root of Simpson's diversity index over productive rearrangements. Imported from immuneACCESS, the table was reduced by TCRdb to in-frame sequences with V and J called. These copies leave out some clones; in studies compared against another copy, an unresolved V gene accounts for under half, and the cause of the remainder is not known. D and trimming were read from the DNA, whereas the V and J calls and clone size are those reported in that table. This sample has about 220,000 clones in its table, and 80% of those were observed once. The top ten hold about 13% of the sample.

V sheds 0 bases and J sheds 0 bases, leaving 6 bases between their ends. There are 14 amino acids in the CDR3, from cysteine to phenylalanine inclusive. The only DNA kept is the CDR3, 42 bases in frame from the first base. Looking up the germline V gene yields CDR1 SGHTA and CDR2 FQGNSA. Each collaborating institution followed its own protocols to collect whole blood in K2EDTA tubes. For TCRbeta analysis, collaborators shipped samples as frozen whole blood, isolated PBMCs, or DNA extracted from either of those sample types. Concerning this clone itself: Its antigen specificity is not known. Base qualities are missing; no much larger clone stands one base away. Additional DNA sequences in this sample encode the identical CDR3.

The chain couples TRBV7-2 to TRBJ2-7, with TRBD1 as a weak D call on 6 bases. Input material: peripheral blood. The sequence was collected from a human donor in a cohort sampled during active COVID-19. The DNA reads TGTGCCAGCAGCTTAGCAGGGGGCTCCTACGAGCAGTACTTC. This yields the protein CASSLAGGSYEQYF.